These T cell receptor beta chains were read from a single sample in a study of molecular identifiers for immune sequencing clone quantification. TCRdb re-derived calls from the PCR reads in MiXCR, one entry per CDR3 protein. This sample yields some 590,000 distinct CDR3 sequences, of which 25% are seen a single time; about 0.8% belongs to the top ten. Sequencing was performed on naive CD8+ T cells from blood, with Jurkat cell RNA spiked in. Receptors were obtained from a human donor in good health. Some libraries in this study had Jurkat cell RNA spiked in. The CDR3 runs from the conserved cysteine through the conserved F or W.

V	J	CDR3
TRBV23-1	TRBJ2-5	CASSPRGRLEETQYF
TRBV7-9	TRBJ2-7	CASSSAQTYEQYF
TRBV9	TRBJ2-7	CASSGGQGRHEQYF
TRBV9	TRBJ2-3	CASSRKGLAGLTDTQYF
TRBV4-1	TRBJ1-1	CASSQGPAPEAFF
TRBV10-3	TRBJ2-7	CAIGTSGGYEQYF
TRBV7-3	TRBJ2-6	CASSPSSRGASGANVLTF
TRBV4-1	TRBJ2-1	CASSSRTDSYNEQFF
TRBV28	TRBJ2-7	CASRPRGDTYEQYF
TRBV9	TRBJ2-1	CASSGSHGSRSYNEQFF
TRBV7-6	TRBJ2-7	CASSNGQGNEQYF
TRBV18	TRBJ2-7	CASSPHETSSEQYF
TRBV12-3/TRBV12-4	TRBJ1-6	CASNKGGDSYNSPLHF
TRBV6-6	TRBJ2-7	CASRTADYEQYF
TRBV11-2	TRBJ2-5	CASSLESSLGLETQYF
TRBV7-9	TRBJ2-4	CASSLVIPTTEGRYF
TRBV19	TRBJ1-2	CASRQGSNYGYTF
TRBV30	TRBJ2-1	CAGSTSRNYNEQFF
TRBV4-3	TRBJ2-1	CASSQDGFSYNEQFF